The 10 T cell receptor beta chains below all came from one sample that was sequenced in a study of brain metastases from non-small cell lung cancer. Some clones are missing from TCRdb's copy, which holds only in-frame ones; the method was immunoSEQ multiplex PCR. The sample includes over a thousand clones, approximately 86% seen only once; the top ten take roughly a fifth. Sequences were obtained from primary lung tumor tissue. The origin of the receptors is a donor older than 35 with non-small cell lung cancer.

The genes are TRBV2 and TRBJ2-6, with 10 bases fitting TRBD1. This CDR3 is built from 17 residues. In germline, CDR1 is SNHLY, CDR2 FYNNEI. V was pared by 6 bases and J by 0 bases, with 5 bases of the junction left unmatched. CDR3 protein: CASRLRDRGSGANVLTF. The CDR3 nucleotides read TGTGCCAGCAGACTACGGGACAGGGGCTCTGGGGCCAACGTCCTGACTTTC.

V usage is TRBV9 and J usage is TRBJ2-1; unclear D gene. Germline lookup yields CDR1 SGDLS and CDR2 YYNGEE. The V and J ends lost 0 bases and 1 base respectively, with 8 bases between them. The CDR3 contains 15 residues. Here the CDR3 reads CASSVGGISYNEQFF. The CDR3 nucleotides read TGTGCCAGCAGCGTAGGCGGAATTTCCTACAATGAGCAGTTCTTC.

The chain links TRBV7-8 to TRBJ2-7; D is perhaps TRBD2 (6 bases). The CDR3 consists of 13 residues. The V end lost 3 bases, the J end lost 3 bases, and 9 bases lay between the germline ends. Germline CDR1 is SGHVS and CDR2 is FQNEAQ. The CDR3 region is CASSFLGGYEQYF. The CDR3 DNA reads TGTGCCAGCAGCTTTCTGGGGGGCTACGAGCAGTACTTC.

The CDR3 here is CAWSVSSFSGNTIYF. In nucleotides, the CDR3 is TGTGCCTGGAGTGTCTCCAGCTTCTCTGGAAACACCATATATTTT. The chain couples TRBV30 to TRBJ1-3, with D hard to call. Germline CDR1 is GTSNPN and CDR2 is SVGIG (reference sequence). The V end was cut by 0 bases, the J end by 0 bases, with 9 bases between. This CDR3 has 15 amino acids.

The rearrangement joins TRBV5-4 to TRBJ1-2; the D is unclear. The CDR3 runs to 13 residues. Germline V CDR1 and CDR2: SGHNT, YYREEE (reference sequence). Trimming took 0 bases from V and 8 from J, leaving 11 bases between them. The chain's CDR3 is CASSLAELTGYTF. In DNA form, the CDR3 reads TGTGCCAGCAGCTTGGCCGAGCTGACGGGCTACACCTTC.

As regards this clone: The likely explanation is a read error, given a far larger clone one base away. This chain connects TRBV12-3 or TRBV12-4 to TRBJ1-6; no definite D call. The CDR3 is made up of 13 amino acids. Written as DNA, the CDR3 is TGTGTCAGCAGTTTAAATCTGGGGTCACCCCTCCACTTT. Its protein product is CVSSLNLGSPLHF.

The chain uses TRBV5-1 and TRBJ2-1, with D tentatively TRBD2 (5 bases). V was shortened by 4 bases and J by 6 bases, with 17 bases between the two germline ends. The CDR3 is made up of 15 amino acids. From germline, CDR1 is SGHRS and CDR2 YFSETQ. CDR3 residues: CASSEYWAGSNEQFF. For the CDR3, the DNA is TGCGCCAGCAGCGAGTATTGGGCGGGCTCCAATGAGCAGTTCTTC.

The rearrangement links TRBV4-3 to TRBJ1-1; the D gene is possibly TRBD1 (5 bases). V shed 11 bases and J shed 1 base, with 14 bases lying between them. The CDR3 runs 13 residues. Germline CDR1 is LGHNA and CDR2 is YSLEER. The CDR3 bases are TGCGCCTCGAGGGAGCAGGGGAACACTGAAGCTTTCTTT. It codes for CASREQGNTEAFF.

The V call is TRBV4-1, the J call TRBJ1-4, with TRBD1 identical over 8 bases. CDR3 size: 13 residues. V dropped 4 bases and J dropped 7; count of bases not matched to a gene: 2. Germline V gene lookup returns CDR1 MGHRA and CDR2 YSYEKL. DNA of the CDR3: TGCGCCAGCAGCCGCCAGGGGGCTGAAAAACTGTTTTTT. The encoded protein is CASSRQGAEKLFF.

Details on this clone: Mismatch with germline at one junction end may stem from a read error. For the CDR3, the DNA is TGTACCAGCAGCCTAGGACCGAATCAGCCCCAGCATTTT. Its translation: CTSSLGPNQPQHF. V usage is TRBV9 and J usage is TRBJ1-5; D gene unclear. The CDR3 totals 13 residues. The germline V gene has CDR1 SGDLS and CDR2 YYNGEE. The whole variable domain, filled in from reference TRBV9 and TRBJ1-5, reads DSGVTQTPKHLITATGQRVTLRCSPRSGDLSVYWYQQSLDQGLQFLIQYYNGEERAKGNILERFSAQQFPDLHSELNLSSLELGDSALYFCTSSLGPNQPQHFGDGTRLSIL.